This T cell receptor beta chain was profiled in a study of human T cells and chemical hapten exposure. Study-wide context: Per-sample variation in TCR yield stemmed mainly from small pooled library volume differences.

Study-wide findings and caveats: TCRs exceeding a frequency of 1 in 1000 stayed unchanged under DPC sensitization.

With 0 bases clipped from V and 4 bases from J, the junction kept 7 bases outside the gene matches. CDR1 and CDR2 (germline): SGHDN, FVKESK. The CDR3 is made up of 17 amino acids. Details on this clonotype: Its antigen is unidentified.

It was the library that attached unique molecular identifiers to individual cDNA molecules. TCRdb used MiXCR to reprocess the 5' RACE reads, holding one entry per CDR3 protein. Of more than 60,000 distinct CDR3 sequences listed, about 16% are singletons. Blood, whole and unfractionated, served as the source for total RNA extraction. The chain combines TRBV14 with TRBJ2-1; 9 bases line up with TRBD2. The receptor was derived from a female donor in good health. The CDR3, as DNA: TGTGCCAGCAGCCAAGATATAAGCGGGAGGTGGTACAATGAGCAGTTCTTC. Its protein product is CASSQDISGRWYNEQFF. The whole variable domain, filled in from reference TRBV14 and TRBJ2-1, reads EAGVTQFPSHSVIEKGQTVTLRCDPISGHDNLYWYRRVMGKEIKFLLHFVKESKQDESGMPNNRFLAERTGGTYSTLKVQPAELEDSGVYFCASSQDISGRWYNEQFFGPGTRLTVL.